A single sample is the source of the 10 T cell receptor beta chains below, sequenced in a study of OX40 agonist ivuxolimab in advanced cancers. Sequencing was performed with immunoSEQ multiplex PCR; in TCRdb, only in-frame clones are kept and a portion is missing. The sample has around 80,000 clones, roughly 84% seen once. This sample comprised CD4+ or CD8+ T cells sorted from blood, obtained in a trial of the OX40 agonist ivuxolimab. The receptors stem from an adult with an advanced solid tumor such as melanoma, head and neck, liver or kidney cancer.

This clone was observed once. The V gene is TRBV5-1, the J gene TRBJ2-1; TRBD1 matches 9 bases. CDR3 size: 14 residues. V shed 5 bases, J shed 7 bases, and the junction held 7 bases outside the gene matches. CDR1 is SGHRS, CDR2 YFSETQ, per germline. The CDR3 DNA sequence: TGCGCCAGCAGTGCCGGGACAGGGTATAATGAGCAGTTCTTC. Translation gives CASSAGTGYNEQFF. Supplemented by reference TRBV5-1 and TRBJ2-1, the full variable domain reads KAGVTQTPRYLIKTRGQQVTLSCSPISGHRSVSWYQQTPGQGLQFLFEYFSETQRNKGNFPGRFSGRQFSNSRSEMNVSTLELGDSALYLCASSAGTGYNEQFFGPGTRLTVL.

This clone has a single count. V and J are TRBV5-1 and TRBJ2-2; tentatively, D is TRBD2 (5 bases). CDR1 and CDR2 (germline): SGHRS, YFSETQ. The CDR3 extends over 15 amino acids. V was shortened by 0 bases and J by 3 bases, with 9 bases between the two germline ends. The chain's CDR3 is CASSLDGEHTGELFF. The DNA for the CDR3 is TGCGCCAGCAGCTTGGACGGGGAGCACACCGGGGAGCTGTTTTTT.

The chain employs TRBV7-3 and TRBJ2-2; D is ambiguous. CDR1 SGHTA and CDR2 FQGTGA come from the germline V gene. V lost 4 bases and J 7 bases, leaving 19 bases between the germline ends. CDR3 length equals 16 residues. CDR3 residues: CASSSRTPLAGGELFF. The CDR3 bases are TGTGCCAGCAGCTCCAGGACCCCACTGGCTGGCGGGGAGCTGTTTTTT.

The CDR3 is CASSRSPSVGTEAFF. CDR3 nucleotide sequence: TGTGCCAGCAGTCGCTCGCCCTCCGTAGGCACTGAAGCTTTCTTT. The chain uses TRBV27 and TRBJ1-1, with D uncertain. The CDR3 has 15 amino acids. Germline V lookup: CDR1 MNHEY, CDR2 SMNVEV (reference sequence). Deletions cut 5 bases from V and 4 bases from J, with 17 bases between.

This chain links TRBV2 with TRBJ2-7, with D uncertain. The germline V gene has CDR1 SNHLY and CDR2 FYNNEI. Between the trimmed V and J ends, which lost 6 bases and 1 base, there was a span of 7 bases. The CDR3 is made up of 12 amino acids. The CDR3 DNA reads TGTGCCAGCAGCAGGCAGTCCTACGAGCAGTACGTC. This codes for CASSRQSYEQYV.

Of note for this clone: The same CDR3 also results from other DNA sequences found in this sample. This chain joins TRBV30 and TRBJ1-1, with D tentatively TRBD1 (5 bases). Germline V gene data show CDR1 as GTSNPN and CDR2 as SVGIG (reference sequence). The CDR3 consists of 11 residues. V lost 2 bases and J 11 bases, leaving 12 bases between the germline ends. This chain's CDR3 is CAWSPTREAFF. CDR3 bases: TGTGCCTGGAGTCCTACCAGGGAGGCTTTCTTT.

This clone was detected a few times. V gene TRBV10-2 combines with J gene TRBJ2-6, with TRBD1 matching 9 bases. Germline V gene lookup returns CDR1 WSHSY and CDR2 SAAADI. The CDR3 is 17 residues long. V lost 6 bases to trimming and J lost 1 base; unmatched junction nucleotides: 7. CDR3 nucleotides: TGCGCCAGCAGACCCGACAGGGGGTATTCTGGGGCCAACGTCCTGACTTTC. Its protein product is CASRPDRGYSGANVLTF.

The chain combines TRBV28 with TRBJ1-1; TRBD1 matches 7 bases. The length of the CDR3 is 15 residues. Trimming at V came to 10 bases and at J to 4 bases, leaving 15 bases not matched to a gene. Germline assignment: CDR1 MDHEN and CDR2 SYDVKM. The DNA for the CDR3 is TGTGCCATCGTTTCGGCCAGTGGGGACAGCACTGAAGCTTTCTTT. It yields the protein CAIVSASGDSTEAFF.

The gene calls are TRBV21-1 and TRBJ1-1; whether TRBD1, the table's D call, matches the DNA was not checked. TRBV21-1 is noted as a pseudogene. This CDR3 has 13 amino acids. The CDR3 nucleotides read TGTGCCAGCAGCAGGGGCGGTTTTCCTGAAGCTTTCTTT. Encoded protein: CASSRGGFPEAFF.

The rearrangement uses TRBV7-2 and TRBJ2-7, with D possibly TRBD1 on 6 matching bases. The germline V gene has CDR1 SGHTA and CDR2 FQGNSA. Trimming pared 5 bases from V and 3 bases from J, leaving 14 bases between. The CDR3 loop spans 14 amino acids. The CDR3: CASSTPGHLYEQYF. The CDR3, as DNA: TGTGCCAGCAGCACTCCGGGACATCTCTACGAGCAGTACTTC. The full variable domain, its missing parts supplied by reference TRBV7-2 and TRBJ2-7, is GAGVSQSPSNKVTEKGKDVELRCDPISGHTALYWYRQSLGQGLEFLIYFQGNSAPDKSGLPSDRFSAERTGGSVSTLTIQRTQQEDSAVYLCASSTPGHLYEQYFGPGTRLTVT.